The 16 T cell receptor beta chains below come from one sample, sequenced in a study of OX40 agonist ivuxolimab in advanced cancers. Sequencing was performed with immunoSEQ multiplex PCR; in TCRdb, only in-frame clones are kept and a portion is missing. The repertoire holds about 62,000 clones, with approximately 89% as singletons. Here the sequenced sample was CD4+ or CD8+ T cells sorted from blood, taken in a trial of the OX40 agonist ivuxolimab. Source of these receptors: an adult with an advanced solid tumor such as melanoma, head and neck, liver or kidney cancer.

The rearrangement joins TRBV19 to TRBJ2-1; TRBD2 matches 7 bases. Per germline, CDR1 LNHDA and CDR2 SQIVND (reference sequence). V lost 5 bases, J lost 2 bases, and 12 bases stayed unmatched. The length of the CDR3 is 17 residues. This CDR3 is CASSPGDYHAAYNEQFF. The CDR3 DNA reads TGTGCCAGTAGTCCCGGGGACTACCATGCTGCCTACAATGAGCAGTTCTTC.

This chain uses TRBV11-3 with TRBJ2-7; 12 nucleotides line up with TRBD2. The junction had 5 bases not matched to a gene; V was cut back by 4 bases and J by 4 bases. Germline-derived CDR1 and CDR2 are SGHNT and YENEEA. The CDR3 sequence is 15 residues long. This CDR3 is CASSYLTSGSYEQYF. CDR3 sequence (DNA): TGTGCCAGCAGCTACCTGACTAGCGGGAGTTACGAGCAGTACTTC.

The J gene is TRBJ2-5, the V gene TRBV13; TRBD1 matches 8 bases. The germline CDR1 and CDR2 sequences are PRHDT and FYEKMQ (reference sequence). V shed 5 bases and J 1 base; nucleotides not matched to a gene: 6. The CDR3 extends over 15 amino acids. DNA of the CDR3: TGTGCCAGCAGCCTCAGACAGGGGAGCCAAGAGACCCAGTACTTC. It yields the protein CASSLRQGSQETQYF.

The rearrangement links TRBV4-1 to TRBJ2-7, with D possibly TRBD2 on 5 matching bases. With 3 bases removed from V and 3 bases from J, the gap between germline ends came to 18 bases. Germline assignment: CDR1 MGHRA and CDR2 YSYEKL. This CDR3 has 16 residues. In nucleotides, the CDR3 is TGCGCCAGCAGCCAGGCTGGAACCGGGAACTACTACGAGCAGTACTTC. Translated: CASSQAGTGNYYEQYF.

The genes are TRBV4-1 and TRBJ2-4; the D gene is possibly TRBD2 (6 bases). The CDR3 covers 16 residues. In germline, CDR1 is MGHRA, CDR2 YSYEKL. The ends were cut back, 1 base at V and 0 bases at J, with 10 bases in the middle. The chain's CDR3 is CASSQVLGGAKNIQYF. DNA for the CDR3: TGCGCCAGCAGCCAAGTTTTGGGAGGAGCCAAAAACATTCAGTACTTC.

V is TRBV4-1 and J is TRBJ2-1; D is possibly TRBD2 (6 bases). Germline CDR1 MGHRA, CDR2 YSYEKL. V was cut by 4 bases and J by 3 bases, with 13 bases left in between. The CDR3 totals 15 residues. CDR3 in DNA: TGCGCCAGCAGCCCCCCGGTAGCGGACTACAATGAGCAGTTCTTC. Its protein is CASSPPVADYNEQFF.

This clone has only one observation. The chain carries TRBV25-1 and TRBJ1-4; D uncertain. Trimming took 4 bases from V and 7 from J, leaving 13 bases between them. This CDR3 contains 14 residues. The germline V gene encodes CDR1 MGHDK and CDR2 SYGVNS. CDR3 DNA: TGTGCCAGCAGTGCGCTGGGGAGGAGTGAAAAACTGTTTTTT. Translated, it gives CASSALGRSEKLFF.

The V call is TRBV9, the J call TRBJ2-5; TRBD2 is a possible D gene (6 bases). V lost 0 bases to trimming and J lost 2 bases, with 11 bases between them. The CDR3 is 15 amino acids. Germline CDR1 reads SGDLS; CDR2 reads YYNGEE. CDR3 bases: TGTGCCAGCAGCGTAGGAGGCGGGGCGCAAGAGACCCAGTACTTC. Translated: CASSVGGGAQETQYF.

The chain has TRBV14 and TRBJ2-1, with 9 positions matching TRBD2. V shed 3 bases, J shed 14 bases, and the junction held 8 bases outside the gene matches. The CDR3 spans 13 residues. Germline V gene sequence: CDR1 SGHDN, CDR2 FVKESK. CDR3 bases: TGTGCCAGCAGCCACACTAGCGGGCCTAGGGAGTTCTTC. Translating gives CASSHTSGPREFF.

This chain joins TRBV27 and TRBJ1-5; no clear D gene. Trimming left V 1 base short and J 3 bases short, with 7 bases between. Germline V gives CDR1 MNHEY, CDR2 SMNVEV (reference sequence). The CDR3 consists of 14 residues. This CDR3 reads CASSLLGANQPQHF. CDR3 nucleotide sequence: TGTGCCAGCAGTTTATTGGGTGCCAATCAGCCCCAGCATTTT.

This chain uses TRBV14 with TRBJ2-2; TRBD1 matches 7 bases. CDR3 length equals 16 residues. Germline V CDR1 and CDR2: SGHDN, FVKESK. V shed 4 bases and J 0 bases; nucleotides not matched to a gene: 5. CDR3 nucleotide sequence: TGTGCCAGCAGCCTTTTCAGGGGGACGAACACCGGGGAGCTGTTTTTT. Amino acid sequence: CASSLFRGTNTGELFF.

The chain's CDR3 is CASMTAREQETQYF. The CDR3 nucleotides read TGTGCCAGCATGACAGCGAGGGAACAAGAGACCCAGTACTTC. This rearrangement joins TRBV27 to TRBJ2-5; possibly TRBD1 or TRBD2 for D (5 bases each). V was trimmed by 7 bases and J by 2 bases, leaving 14 bases between them. The CDR3 runs to 14 residues. Germline loops: CDR1 MNHEY, CDR2 SMNVEV (reference sequence).

CDR3 sequence (DNA): TGTGCCAGCAGCTTAGTCAGACTAGCGCCGCTCGAGCAGTACTTC. Translated, it gives CASSLVRLAPLEQYF. The V and J genes are TRBV11-2 and TRBJ2-7; the match to TRBD2 covers 8 bases. After removal of 1 base from V and 6 bases from J, the junction contained 8 bases not matched to a gene. Germline-derived CDR1 and CDR2 are SGHAT and FQNNGV. The CDR3 is 15 amino acids.

The chain carries TRBV6-1 and TRBJ2-7; 7 bases agree with TRBD2. Germline assignment: CDR1 MNHNS and CDR2 SASEGT. J lost 0 bases, V lost 8 bases, and 10 bases had no gene match. The CDR3 has 15 amino acids. The CDR3 sequence: CASGAIAGSSYEQYF. Here the CDR3 DNA reads TGTGCCAGCGGGGCTATAGCGGGTAGCTCCTACGAGCAGTACTTC.

The table lists this clone with a few counts. The genes are TRBV15 and TRBJ2-2; TRBD2 is a possible D gene (6 bases). Germline loops: CDR1 LNHNV, CDR2 YYDKDF (reference sequence). CDR3 length: 17 residues. V was cut by 1 base and J by 5 bases, with 17 bases left in between. DNA of the CDR3: TGTGCCACCAGCAGAGTTGACCTAGCGAGCGGAACCGGGGAGCTGTTTTTT. Its translation: CATSRVDLASGTGELFF.

V usage is TRBV4-3 and J usage is TRBJ2-2; perhaps TRBD2 as D (5 bases). The V and J ends lost 6 bases and 6 bases respectively, with 23 bases between them. The V gene's germline CDR1 is LGHNA and CDR2 YSLEER. The CDR3 consists of 17 residues. The CDR3 reads CASSSDENLAYPGELFF. The CDR3 DNA is TGCGCCAGCAGTAGCGACGAGAATTTAGCGTATCCCGGGGAGCTGTTTTTT.